The 21 T cell receptor beta chains below were found in one sample sequenced in a study of shared clonotypes between healthy human individuals. Terminally differentiated effector memory CD45RA+ cells were left out of the naive CD8 fraction, which was CD45RO-negative and positively selected for CCR7. TCRdb's copy holds only in-frame clones and misses some; the assay was immunoSEQ multiplex PCR. The sample contains some 2.1 million clones, approximately 92% of which appear only once. What was sequenced was naive CD8+ T cells from PBMCs. Receptors were obtained from a man aged 18 to 30 in good health. Some clones in this sample may be carry-over from other donors' samples.

The chain has TRBV23-1 and TRBJ1-3; possible D gene TRBD1, 5 bases. TRBV23-1 is an ORF for which the function is uncertain. The CDR3 is 13 residues long. V was cut by 9 bases and J by 4 bases, with 13 bases left in between. DNA of the CDR3: TGCGCCAGTCCTAGGGGTTTCGGAAACACCATATATTTT. This translates into CASPRGFGNTIYF.

The chain joins TRBV6-4 to TRBJ1-2, with D uncertain. In germline, CDR1 is MRHNA, CDR2 SNTAGT. Trimming stripped 3 bases from V and 4 bases from J, with 18 bases between. The CDR3 contains 16 residues. The DNA for the CDR3 is TGTGCCAGCAGTGAATCACCTCGTGGTAGCGGCTATGGCTACACCTTC. It encodes CASSESPRGSGYGYTF.

V and J are TRBV7-9 and TRBJ2-3; D call uncertain. Germline V gives CDR1 SEHNR, CDR2 FQNEAQ (reference sequence). Trimming shortened V by 5 bases and J by 2 bases, and 17 bases separated the two germline ends. This CDR3 comprises 16 residues. The CDR3 here is CASSLLGSYATDTQYF. In DNA form, the CDR3 reads TGTGCCAGCAGCCTCCTGGGGTCGTATGCCACAGATACGCAGTATTTT.

The rearrangement uses TRBV28 and TRBJ1-1, with D perhaps TRBD1 (5 bases). The V end was cut by 7 bases, the J end by 3 bases, with 15 bases between. The CDR3 has 14 residues. From germline, CDR1 is MDHEN and CDR2 SYDVKM. The CDR3 DNA sequence: TGTGCCAGCAATTGGGGCCGGGCGGACACTGAAGCTTTCTTT. Its translation is CASNWGRADTEAFF.

V usage is TRBV27 and J usage is TRBJ2-2; D is uncertain. Germline CDR1 and CDR2: MNHEY and SMNVEV (reference sequence). The V end lost 5 bases, the J end lost 0 bases, and 7 bases lay between the germline ends. The CDR3 runs 14 residues. The CDR3 sequence: CASSPQPNTGELFF. The CDR3, as DNA: TGTGCCAGCAGTCCACAACCGAACACCGGGGAGCTGTTTTTT.

V is TRBV27 and J is TRBJ2-3; D uncertain. Germline V gene sequence: CDR1 MNHEY, CDR2 SMNVEV (reference sequence). V lost 8 bases and J lost 9, with 15 bases in between. CDR3 length equals 12 residues. The DNA for the CDR3 is TGTGCCAGCGGCCCGGGCACGGTAACGCAGTATTTT. The encoded protein is CASGPGTVTQYF.

The V gene is TRBV7-3, the J gene TRBJ2-1, with 13 bases that match TRBD2. Trimming took 5 bases from V and 4 from J; bases not matched to a gene: 5. Germline V gene data show CDR1 as SGHTA and CDR2 as FQGTGA. The CDR3 loop spans 16 amino acids. In nucleotides, the CDR3 is TGTGCCAGCAGCACGGGACTAGCGGGAAGGTACAATGAGCAGTTCTTC. Amino acid sequence: CASSTGLAGRYNEQFF. The full variable domain, completed using reference TRBV7-3 and TRBJ2-1, is GAGVSQTPSNKVTEKGKYVELRCDPISGHTALYWYRQSLGQGPEFLIYFQGTGAADDSGLPNDRFFAVRPEGSVSTLKIQRTERGDSAVYLCASSTGLAGRYNEQFFGPGTRLTVL.

Points on this clone: This CDR3 is also generated by other DNA sequences in the sample. CDR3 bases: TGTGCCAGCAGCCGGGGTGGTAGCAATCAGCCCCAGCATTTT. The encoded protein is CASSRGGSNQPQHF. The chain recombines TRBV9 with TRBJ1-5; unclear D gene. CDR3 size: 14 residues. Germline V gene sequence: CDR1 SGDLS, CDR2 YYNGEE. V was trimmed by 4 bases and J by 0 bases, leaving 8 bases between them.

The chain is built from TRBV19 and TRBJ2-6; D is undetermined. V was trimmed by 9 bases and J by 0 bases, leaving 9 bases between them. This CDR3 contains 14 residues. Germline V CDR1 and CDR2: LNHDA, SQIVND (reference sequence). CDR3 coding DNA: TGTGCCAGCAACCTGGGCTCTGGGGCCAACGTCCTGACTTTC. The encoded protein is CASNLGSGANVLTF.

The chain links TRBV7-9 to TRBJ2-2; 7 nucleotides agree with TRBD1. The V gene's germline CDR1 is SEHNR and CDR2 FQNEAQ (reference sequence). The junction had 2 bases not matched to a gene; V was cut back by 3 bases and J by 1 base. This CDR3 region has 15 residues. CDR3 DNA: TGTGCCAGCAGCTTTAGACAGGGGAACACCGGGGAGCTGTTTTTT. Its protein is CASSFRQGNTGELFF.

The chain has TRBV27 and TRBJ2-1; D unclear. CDR3 length equals 11 residues. Germline values: CDR1 MNHEY, CDR2 SMNVEV (reference sequence). V was pared by 4 bases and J by 7 bases, with 5 bases between. CDR3 coding DNA: TGTGCCAGCAGTTCCTGGAATGAGCAGTTCTTC. As protein: CASSSWNEQFF.

V is TRBV7-9 and J is TRBJ2-7, with D maybe TRBD2 (5 bases). V was pared by 6 bases and J by 5 bases, with 14 bases between. Germline lookup yields CDR1 SEHNR and CDR2 FQNEAQ (reference sequence). The CDR3 consists of 13 residues. CDR3 sequence: CASRTQDWHEQYF. CDR3 coding DNA: TGTGCCAGCAGAACCCAGGACTGGCACGAGCAGTACTTC.

This chain joins TRBV5-6 and TRBJ1-1, with 8 positions matching TRBD1. The V segment lost 7 bases and the J segment 4 bases; nucleotides outside the gene matches: 3. The CDR3 loop spans 12 amino acids. Per germline, CDR1 SGHDT and CDR2 YYEEEE. CDR3 amino acids: CASGTGGTEAFF. The CDR3 DNA reads TGTGCCAGCGGCACAGGGGGCACTGAAGCTTTCTTT.

J is TRBJ1-1 and V is TRBV7-6; the match to TRBD1 covers 10 bases. The V and J ends lost 6 bases and 7 bases, in that order; junction bases with no gene match: 5. The CDR3 sequence is 13 residues long. Germline V lookup: CDR1 SGHVS, CDR2 FNYEAQ. The CDR3 DNA is TGTGCCAGCAGTCAGGACAGGGGGGATGAAGCTTTCTTT. This translates into CASSQDRGDEAFF. The full variable domain, in which reference TRBV7-6 and TRBJ1-1 provide the parts outside the CDR3, is GAGVSQSPRYKVTKRGQDVALRCDPISGHVSLYWYRQALGQGPEFLTYFNYEAQQDKSGLPNDRFSAERPEGSISTLTIQRTEQRDSAMYRCASSQDRGDEAFFGQGTRLTVV.

The rearrangement joins TRBV30 to TRBJ1-2; D is possibly TRBD1 (5 bases). CDR3 length: 12 amino acids. Trimming cost V 5 bases and J 2 bases, with 9 bases left between them. From germline, CDR1 is GTSNPN and CDR2 SVGIG (reference sequence). The CDR3 region has the DNA TGTGCCTGGCTACGACAGAACTATGGCTACACCTTC. Protein product: CAWLRQNYGYTF. The entire variable domain, with the rest obtained from reference TRBV30 and TRBJ1-2, is as follows: SQTIHQWPATLVQPVGSPLSLECTVEGTSNPNLYWYRQAAGRGLQLLFYSVGIGQISSEVPQNLSASRPQDRQFILSSKKLLLSDSGFYLCAWLRQNYGYTFGSGTRLTVV.

This rearrangement joins TRBV13 to TRBJ2-1; TRBD1 or TRBD2 may be the D gene (6 bases each). Trimming removed 9 bases at V and 3 bases at J, with 15 bases between. Germline values: CDR1 PRHDT, CDR2 FYEKMQ (reference sequence). The CDR3 has 14 residues. CDR3 residues: CASLTGRDYNEQFF. CDR3 nucleotides: TGTGCCAGTCTTACAGGGCGGGACTACAATGAGCAGTTCTTC.

This sequence joins TRBV5-5 and TRBJ1-2, with D unclear. Germline V CDR1 and CDR2: SGHKS, YYEKEE (reference sequence). The CDR3 has 15 amino acids. Trimming removed 0 bases from V and 4 bases from J, with 13 bases in between. The CDR3 coding sequence is TGTGCCAGCAGCTTGGCCGCGGGAATGGCCTATGGCTACACCTTC. This sequence encodes CASSLAAGMAYGYTF.

V gene TRBV28 combines with J gene TRBJ2-1, with 8 bases that match TRBD2. From germline, CDR1 is MDHEN and CDR2 SYDVKM. V dropped 3 bases and J dropped 3; count of bases not matched to a gene: 1. The CDR3 has 14 residues. The CDR3 sequence: CASSFTSGYNEQFF. DNA for the CDR3: TGTGCCAGCAGTTTTACTAGCGGCTACAATGAGCAGTTCTTC.

The rearrangement joins TRBV7-2 to TRBJ2-7; 12 positions match TRBD1. V was pared by 3 bases and J by 0 bases, with 6 bases of the junction left unmatched. From germline, CDR1 is SGHTA and CDR2 FQGNSA. CDR3 length: 17 amino acids. The CDR3 here is CASSFGRDRGHSYEQYF. The CDR3 nucleotides read TGTGCCAGCAGCTTTGGTCGGGACAGGGGGCACTCCTACGAGCAGTACTTC.

Written as DNA, the CDR3 is TGTGCCAGCAGGTACTGGGGACAGTGGTTCGTTCGAGAGACCCAGTACTTC. This sequence encodes CASRYWGQWFVRETQYF. V and J are TRBV6-4 and TRBJ2-5; 7 nucleotides align to TRBD1. Losses at the gene ends were 6 bases for V and 4 bases for J; bases not matched to a gene: 17. The CDR3 length is 17 residues. Germline V gene data show CDR1 as MRHNA and CDR2 as SNTAGT.

The rearrangement links TRBV7-9 to TRBJ2-7, with D uncertain. The CDR3 runs 13 residues. Trimming took off 0 bases at V and 5 bases at J, with 8 bases between the two ends. CDR1 is SEHNR, CDR2 FQNEAQ, per germline (reference sequence). The CDR3 sequence is CASSLAARNEQYF. The CDR3 region has the DNA TGTGCCAGCAGCTTAGCGGCCCGTAACGAGCAGTACTTC.